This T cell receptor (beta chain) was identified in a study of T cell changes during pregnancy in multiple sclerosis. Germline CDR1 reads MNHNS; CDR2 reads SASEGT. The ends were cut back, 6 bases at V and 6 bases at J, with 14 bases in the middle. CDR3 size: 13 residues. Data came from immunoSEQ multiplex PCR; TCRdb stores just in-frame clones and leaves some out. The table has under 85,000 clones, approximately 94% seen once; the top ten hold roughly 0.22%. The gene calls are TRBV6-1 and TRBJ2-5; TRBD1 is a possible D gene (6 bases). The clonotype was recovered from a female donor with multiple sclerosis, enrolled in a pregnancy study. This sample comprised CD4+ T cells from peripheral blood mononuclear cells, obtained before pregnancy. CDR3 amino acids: CASSTTGQQTQYF. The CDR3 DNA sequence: TGTGCCAGCAGCACGACAGGCCAGCAGACCCAGTACTTC.